This entry lists 18 T cell receptor beta chains sequenced from one sample in a study of blood T cell repertoires in COVID-19. The repertoire was sequenced with immunoSEQ multiplex PCR; TCRdb's copy has only in-frame clones and lacks some. The sample consists of fewer than 250,000 clones, around 81% of them appearing once. Sequencing was carried out using peripheral blood. The origin of the receptors is a woman aged 55-69 years with active or convalescent COVID-19.

The chain couples TRBV5-4 to TRBJ2-3; 8 bases fit TRBD2. The germline CDR1 and CDR2 sequences are SGHNT and YYREEE (reference sequence). The V and J ends lost 1 base and 3 bases, in that order; junction bases with no gene match: 10. The CDR3 length is 17 residues. In nucleotides, the CDR3 is TGTGCCAGCAGCTTGTTCCGGGAGGGCCTTCGTACAGATACGCAGTATTTT. This gives the protein CASSLFREGLRTDTQYF.

The V call is TRBV28, the J call TRBJ1-5; perhaps TRBD1 as D (6 bases). Germline V gives CDR1 MDHEN, CDR2 SYDVKM. Trimming took off 5 bases at V and 6 bases at J, with 8 bases between the two ends. The CDR3 sequence is 12 residues long. The DNA for the CDR3 is TGTGCCAGCAGTCCCAGGGGTCAGCCCCAGCATTTT. It yields the protein CASSPRGQPQHF.

The rearrangement joins TRBV6-5 to TRBJ1-6; possibly TRBD1 for D (5 bases). Looked up from germline, CDR1 is MNHEY and CDR2 is SVGAGI. Trimming cost V 0 bases and J 9 bases, with 12 bases left between them. CDR3 length: 15 residues. CDR3 bases: TGTGCCAGCAGTTACTCGAGGCAGGGTGGTTCACCCCTCCACTTT. As protein: CASSYSRQGGSPLHF.

The genes are TRBV5-5 and TRBJ2-1, with a possible D match to TRBD2 (5 bases). The CDR3 length is 18 residues. V shed 0 bases and J shed 2 bases, with 18 bases lying between them. Germline CDR1 and CDR2: SGHKS and YYEKEE (reference sequence). The CDR3 DNA sequence: TGTGCCAGCAGCTTGGGGGAGCGTGGTTTTATCACCTACAATGAGCAGTTCTTC. Translation: CASSLGERGFITYNEQFF.

The CDR3 DNA follows: TGTGCCAGCAGTTTATCCCCGGGAGGGTCCTATAATTCACCCCTCCACTTT. Encoded protein: CASSLSPGGSYNSPLHF. The V call is TRBV27, the J call TRBJ1-6; D call uncertain. The V and J ends lost 0 bases and 1 base respectively, with 10 bases between them. Germline CDR1 reads MNHEY; CDR2 reads SMNVEV (reference sequence). This CDR3 is built from 17 residues.

The rearrangement joins TRBV11-2 to TRBJ1-6, with TRBD1 matching over 9 bases. The CDR3 extends over 16 amino acids. V lost 5 bases, J lost 7 bases, and 9 bases stayed unmatched. Germline V gene lookup returns CDR1 SGHAT and CDR2 FQNNGV. The CDR3 region has the DNA TGTGCCAGCAGCCCGACAGGGGGGTTTTGGAATTCACCCCTCCACTTT. It codes for CASSPTGGFWNSPLHF.

This clone was observed once. The rearrangement links TRBV19 to TRBJ1-2; tentative D call: TRBD1 (5 bases). Germline values: CDR1 LNHDA, CDR2 SQIVND (reference sequence). The ends were cut back, 3 bases at V and 7 bases at J, with 24 bases in the middle. The CDR3 has 17 residues. The CDR3 bases are TGTGCCAGTAGTATGAGGGGAGGCAGGGCCGCTTTGGGTGGCTACACCTTC. This codes for CASSMRGGRAALGGYTF. Together with reference TRBV19 and TRBJ1-2, the CDR3 gives the full variable domain: DGGITQSPKYLFRKEGQNVTLSCEQNLNHDAMYWYRQDPGQGLRLIYYSQIVNDFQKGDIAEGYSVSREKKESFPLTVTSAQKNPTAFYLCASSMRGGRAALGGYTFGSGTRLTVV.

The chain couples TRBV19 to TRBJ1-5; a possible D gene is TRBD1 (5 bases). Germline assignment: CDR1 LNHDA and CDR2 SQIVND (reference sequence). The CDR3 sequence is 14 residues long. Between the trimmed V and J ends, which lost 5 bases and 1 base, there was a span of 9 bases. The CDR3 loop is CASSEQASNQPQHF. The CDR3 DNA follows: TGTGCCAGTAGTGAACAGGCCAGCAATCAGCCCCAGCATTTT. Variable domain in full (rest from reference TRBV19 and TRBJ1-5): DGGITQSPKYLFRKEGQNVTLSCEQNLNHDAMYWYRQDPGQGLRLIYYSQIVNDFQKGDIAEGYSVSREKKESFPLTVTSAQKNPTAFYLCASSEQASNQPQHFGDGTRLSIL.

This rearrangement joins TRBV5-6 to TRBJ1-3, with D unresolved. Trimming stripped 3 bases from V and 2 bases from J, with 15 bases between. The CDR3 loop spans 16 amino acids. Germline-derived CDR1 and CDR2 are SGHDT and YYEEEE. In DNA, the CDR3 is TGTGCCAGCAGCTACGGTCCGGGAGCGGCTGGAAACACCATATATTTT. It encodes CASSYGPGAAGNTIYF.

The J gene is TRBJ2-2, the V gene TRBV11-1; 7 bases match TRBD2. Trimming cost V 4 bases and J 2 bases; bases outside gene matches: 4. This CDR3 contains 15 residues. Per germline, CDR1 SGHAT and CDR2 FQDESV (reference sequence). CDR3 DNA sequence: TGTGCCAGCAGCTATAGCGGGTTAAACACCGGGGAGCTGTTTTTT. Encoded protein: CASSYSGLNTGELFF.

The chain links TRBV11-2 to TRBJ1-5, with 10 bases identical to TRBD1. V lost 5 bases, J lost 1 base, and 5 bases stayed unmatched. Germline-derived CDR1 and CDR2 are SGHAT and FQNNGV. There are 16 residues in the CDR3. CDR3 residues: CASSHRTGGSNQPQHF. The CDR3 DNA reads as TGTGCCAGCAGCCACCGGACAGGGGGAAGCAATCAGCCCCAGCATTTT.

In this sample, this clone turned up a few times. In DNA form, the CDR3 reads TGTGCCAGCAGTAAGCTCGGACTAGCGGGGGGCCCGGGGAAAGAGACCCAGTACTTC. Translated: CASSKLGLAGGPGKETQYF. The rearrangement links TRBV27 to TRBJ2-5; 14 bases agree with TRBD2. This CDR3 has 19 amino acids. V lost 5 bases to trimming and J lost 3 bases; unmatched junction nucleotides: 14. CDR1 and CDR2 (germline): MNHEY, SMNVEV (reference sequence).

A single count supports this clone. The chain joins TRBV28 to TRBJ1-5; TRBD1 might be the D (5 bases). V was trimmed by 3 bases and J by 5 bases, leaving 14 bases between them. The CDR3 covers 15 residues. Germline lookup yields CDR1 MDHEN and CDR2 SYDVKM. CDR3 protein: CASSLWGGGDQPQHF. The DNA of the CDR3 is TGTGCCAGCAGTTTGTGGGGGGGAGGGGATCAGCCCCAGCATTTT.

The chain has TRBV5-1 and TRBJ2-3; 10 nucleotides match TRBD2. The J segment lost 4 bases and the V segment lost 4 bases, leaving 12 bases of the junction unmatched. The CDR3 consists of 17 residues. Germline V gene data show CDR1 as SGHRS and CDR2 as YFSETQ. The CDR3 region is CASSRGGTSVLADTQYF. In nucleotides, the CDR3 is TGCGCCAGCAGCCGAGGCGGGACTAGCGTTCTGGCAGATACGCAGTATTTT. The full variable domain, its missing parts supplied by reference TRBV5-1 and TRBJ2-3, is KAGVTQTPRYLIKTRGQQVTLSCSPISGHRSVSWYQQTPGQGLQFLFEYFSETQRNKGNFPGRFSGRQFSNSRSEMNVSTLELGDSALYLCASSRGGTSVLADTQYFGPGTRLTVL.

The genes are TRBV10-2 and TRBJ2-7; D not resolved. Germline CDR1 is WSHSY and CDR2 is SAAADI. The CDR3 consists of 17 residues. Trimming took off 0 bases at V and 1 base at J, with 16 bases between the two ends. The CDR3 region is CASSESRSVTPSYEQYF. CDR3 DNA sequence: TGCGCCAGCAGTGAGTCGAGGTCAGTAACTCCTTCCTACGAGCAGTACTTC.

The J gene is TRBJ1-6, the V gene TRBV5-1, with 7 bases lining up with TRBD1. The germline V gene encodes CDR1 SGHRS and CDR2 YFSETQ. After removal of 0 bases from V and 7 bases from J, the junction contained 7 bases not matched to a gene. The length of the CDR3 is 16 residues. CDR3 DNA sequence: TGCGCCAGCAGCTTGGCTGGGACAGTCGGGAATTCACCCCTCCACTTT. Protein sequence: CASSLAGTVGNSPLHF.

The chain combines TRBV4-1 with TRBJ1-3; weak D call: TRBD1 (6 bases). This CDR3 is 17 amino acids long. Germline CDR1 and CDR2: MGHRA and YSYEKL. V dropped 3 bases and J dropped 4 bases, with 19 bases sitting between them. CDR3 bases: TGCGCCAGCAGCCAGGAAACAGGGAGAAGGTCCGGAAACACCATATATTTT. This codes for CASSQETGRRSGNTIYF.

The gene calls are TRBV19 and TRBJ1-5; D not resolved. Germline assignment: CDR1 LNHDA and CDR2 SQIVND (reference sequence). This CDR3 comprises 13 residues. The V and J ends lost 4 bases and 12 bases respectively, with 16 bases between them. The CDR3 protein is CASSKPGNQGQHF. CDR3 DNA: TGTGCCAGTAGTAAACCCGGGAACCAAGGCCAGCATTTT.